This TCR beta chain is drawn from a study of identical twins' blood T cells. Study results and limitations: Shared environment remains a possible cause of twin similarity.

TCRdb re-derived calls from the 5' RACE reads in MiXCR, one entry per CDR3 protein. The repertoire holds hundreds of thousands of distinct CDR3 sequences, with 28% as singletons. This CDR3 region has 13 residues. V was pared by 8 bases and J by 7 bases, with 15 bases between. Germline assignment: CDR1 MDHEN and CDR2 SYDVKM. To note about this clonotype: The antigen is undetermined.

This TCR was sampled from a woman aged 18 to 55 in good health. The sample was PBMCs. The chain joins TRBV28 to TRBJ1-3; TRBD1 is a possible D gene (6 bases). CDR3 region: CASRKGGANTIYF. As DNA, the CDR3 is TGTGCCAGCCGTAAGGGGGGGGCGAACACCATATATTTT.